Only one count was recorded for the clone carrying this T cell receptor (beta chain). No antigen is known for it. For ophthalmopathy patients, the Clinical Activity Score was at least 3 and the NOSPECS grade at least 4; duration was under 3 months. Fresh peripheral blood, approximately 10 ml, was the source of the PBMCs. The source material, RNA transcripts, was used to amplify TCR beta CDR3 regions. First-round RT-PCR of the TCR CDR3 relied on the HTBI primer set. TCRdb passed the multiplex PCR reads through MiXCR, listing each CDR3 protein once. The table lists 500,000 to 650,000 distinct CDR3 sequences, approximately 15% of them singletons. This sample was taken from a study of T cells in Graves' hyperthyroidism and ophthalmopathy. Study-level findings and limits: The model forecast ophthalmopathy, anticipating it by a median approximately 6.2 months before onset. A 13 V-J signature model discriminated ophthalmopathy versus stable hyperthyroidism.

Trimming took off 1 base at V and 7 bases at J, with 22 bases between the two ends. The germline gives CDR1 LGHNA, CDR2 YSLEER. CDR3 length: 17 amino acids. The chain has TRBV4-3 and TRBJ2-5; a weak D match, TRBD2 (6 bases). Material for sequencing was blood. The receptor comes from a woman in her fifties or sixties with Graves' ophthalmopathy. The CDR3 nucleotides are TGCGCCAGCAGCCAAGCATTACTAGCCCCCTATTTGTCGACCCAGTACTTC. This sequence encodes CASSQALLAPYLSTQYF.